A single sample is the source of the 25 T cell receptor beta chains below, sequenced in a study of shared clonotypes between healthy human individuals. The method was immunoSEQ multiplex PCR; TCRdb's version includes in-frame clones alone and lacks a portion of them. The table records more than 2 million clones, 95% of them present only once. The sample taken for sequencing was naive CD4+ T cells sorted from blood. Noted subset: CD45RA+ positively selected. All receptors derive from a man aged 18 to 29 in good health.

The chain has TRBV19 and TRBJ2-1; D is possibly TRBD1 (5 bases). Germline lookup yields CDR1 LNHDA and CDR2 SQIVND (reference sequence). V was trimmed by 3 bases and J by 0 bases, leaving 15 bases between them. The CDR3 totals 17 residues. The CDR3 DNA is TGTGCCAGTAGTATGGTGAGCAGGGAAAGCTCCTACAATGAGCAGTTCTTC. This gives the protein CASSMVSRESSYNEQFF.

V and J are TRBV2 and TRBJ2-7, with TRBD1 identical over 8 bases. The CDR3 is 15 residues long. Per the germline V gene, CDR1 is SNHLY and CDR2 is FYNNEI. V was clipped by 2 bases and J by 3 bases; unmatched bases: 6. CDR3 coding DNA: TGTGCCAGCAGTGAATCGGGACAGGCCAACTACGAGCAGTACTTC. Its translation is CASSESGQANYEQYF.

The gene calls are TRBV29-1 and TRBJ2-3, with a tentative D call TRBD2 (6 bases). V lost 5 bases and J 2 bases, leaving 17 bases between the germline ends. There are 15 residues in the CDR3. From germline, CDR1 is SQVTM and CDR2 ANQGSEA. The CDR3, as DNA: TGCAGCGTTACCTACGGGACTCTAGTCACAGATACGCAGTATTTT. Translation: CSVTYGTLVTDTQYF.

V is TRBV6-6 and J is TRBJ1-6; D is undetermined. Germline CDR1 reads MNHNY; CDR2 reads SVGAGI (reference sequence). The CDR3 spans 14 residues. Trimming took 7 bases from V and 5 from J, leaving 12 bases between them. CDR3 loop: CASINAGNNSPLHF. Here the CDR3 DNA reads TGTGCCAGCATTAACGCGGGCAATAATTCACCCCTCCACTTT.

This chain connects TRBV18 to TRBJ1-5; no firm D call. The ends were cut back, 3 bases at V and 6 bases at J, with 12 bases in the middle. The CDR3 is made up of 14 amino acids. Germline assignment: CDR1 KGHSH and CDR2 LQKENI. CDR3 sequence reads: CASSPARWGQPQHF. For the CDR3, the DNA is TGTGCCAGCTCACCGGCCCGATGGGGTCAGCCCCAGCATTTT.

In DNA form, the CDR3 reads TGTGCCAGCTCTACTCTCGCCGGCGAGCAGTACTTC. This gives the protein CASSTLAGEQYF. The chain employs TRBV2 and TRBJ2-7; D not resolved. Germline V CDR1 and CDR2: SNHLY, FYNNEI. The CDR3 covers 12 residues. V dropped 8 bases and J dropped 6 bases, with 14 bases sitting between them.

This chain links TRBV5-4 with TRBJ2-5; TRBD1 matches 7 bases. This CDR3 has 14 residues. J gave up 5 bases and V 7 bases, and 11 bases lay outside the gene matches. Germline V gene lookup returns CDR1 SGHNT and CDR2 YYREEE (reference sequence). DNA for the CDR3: TGTGCCAGCCACAGCTTCAGGGGGTGGGAGACCCAGTACTTC. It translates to CASHSFRGWETQYF.

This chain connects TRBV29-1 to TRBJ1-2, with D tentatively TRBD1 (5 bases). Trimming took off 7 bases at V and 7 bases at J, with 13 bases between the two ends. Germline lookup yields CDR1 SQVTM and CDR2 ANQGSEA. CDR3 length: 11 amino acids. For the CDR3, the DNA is TGCAGCGCCCCCCGGGACGCTGGCTACACCTTC. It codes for CSAPRDAGYTF.

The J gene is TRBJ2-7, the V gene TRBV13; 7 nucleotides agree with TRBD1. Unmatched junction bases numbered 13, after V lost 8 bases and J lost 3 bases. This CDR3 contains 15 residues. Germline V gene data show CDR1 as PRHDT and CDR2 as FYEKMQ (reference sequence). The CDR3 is CASSHEGGPHYEQYF. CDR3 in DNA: TGTGCCAGCTCCCATGAAGGGGGCCCTCACTACGAGCAGTACTTC.

CDR3 loop: CASSYQPERNSPLHF. CDR3 bases: TGTGCCAGCAGTTACCAGCCCGAGAGGAATTCACCCCTCCACTTT. This rearrangement joins TRBV6-5 to TRBJ1-6; D is ambiguous. CDR1 and CDR2 from the germline V gene are MNHEY and SVGAGI. This CDR3 has 15 amino acids. V dropped 2 bases and J dropped 7 bases, with 12 bases sitting between them.

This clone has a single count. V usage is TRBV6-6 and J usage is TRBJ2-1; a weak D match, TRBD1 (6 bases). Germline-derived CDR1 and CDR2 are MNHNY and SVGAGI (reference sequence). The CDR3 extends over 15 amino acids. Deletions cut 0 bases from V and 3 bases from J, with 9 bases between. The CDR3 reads CASSYSGTNYNEQFF. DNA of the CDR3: TGTGCCAGCAGTTACTCGGGGACAAACTACAATGAGCAGTTCTTC.

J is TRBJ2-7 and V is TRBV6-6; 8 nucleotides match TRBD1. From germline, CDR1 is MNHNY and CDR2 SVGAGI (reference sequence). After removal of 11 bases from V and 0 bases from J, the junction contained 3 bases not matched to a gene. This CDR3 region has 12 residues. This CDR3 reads CACTGGSYEQYF. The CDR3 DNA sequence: TGTGCCTGTACAGGGGGCTCCTACGAGCAGTACTTC.

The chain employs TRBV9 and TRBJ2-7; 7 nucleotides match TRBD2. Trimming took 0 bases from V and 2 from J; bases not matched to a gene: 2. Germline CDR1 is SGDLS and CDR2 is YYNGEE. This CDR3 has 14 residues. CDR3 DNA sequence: TGTGCCAGCAGCGTAGGCGGGAGACCCTACGAGCAGTACTTC. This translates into CASSVGGRPYEQYF.

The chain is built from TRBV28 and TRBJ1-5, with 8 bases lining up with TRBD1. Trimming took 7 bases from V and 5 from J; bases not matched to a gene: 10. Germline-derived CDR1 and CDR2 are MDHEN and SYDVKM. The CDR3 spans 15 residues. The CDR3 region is CASTTNQGAHQPQHF. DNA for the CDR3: TGTGCCAGCACAACTAACCAGGGGGCGCATCAGCCCCAGCATTTT.

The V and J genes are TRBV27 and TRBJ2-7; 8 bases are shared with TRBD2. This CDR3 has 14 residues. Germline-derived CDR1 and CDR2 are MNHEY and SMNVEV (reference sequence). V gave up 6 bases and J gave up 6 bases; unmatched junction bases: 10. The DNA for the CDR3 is TGTGCCAGCAGCGCACGGGGGGGCCTCTCCGAGCAGTACTTC. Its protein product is CASSARGGLSEQYF.

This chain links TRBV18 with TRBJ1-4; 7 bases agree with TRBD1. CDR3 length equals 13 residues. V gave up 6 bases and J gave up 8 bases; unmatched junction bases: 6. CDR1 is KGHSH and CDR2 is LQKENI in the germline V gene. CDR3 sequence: CASSGGQDEKLFF. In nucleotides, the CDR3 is TGTGCCAGCTCCGGCGGACAGGACGAAAAACTGTTTTTT.

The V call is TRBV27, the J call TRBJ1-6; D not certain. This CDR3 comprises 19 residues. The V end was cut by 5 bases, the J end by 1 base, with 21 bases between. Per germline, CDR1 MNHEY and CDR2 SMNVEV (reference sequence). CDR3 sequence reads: CASSIIVSRERSYNSPLHF. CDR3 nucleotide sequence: TGTGCCAGCAGTATTATAGTCTCAAGAGAGAGATCCTATAATTCACCCCTCCACTTT.

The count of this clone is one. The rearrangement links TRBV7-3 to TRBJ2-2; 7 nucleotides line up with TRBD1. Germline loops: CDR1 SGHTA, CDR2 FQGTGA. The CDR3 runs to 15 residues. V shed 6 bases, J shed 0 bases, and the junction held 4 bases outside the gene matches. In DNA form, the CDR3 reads TGTGCCAGCAGACCCGACAGGGCGAACACCGGGGAGCTGTTTTTT. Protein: CASRPDRANTGELFF.

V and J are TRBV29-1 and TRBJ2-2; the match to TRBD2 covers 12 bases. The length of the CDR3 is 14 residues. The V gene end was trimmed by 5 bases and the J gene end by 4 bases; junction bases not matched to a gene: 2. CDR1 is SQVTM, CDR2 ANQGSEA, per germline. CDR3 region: CSVWTSGATGELFF. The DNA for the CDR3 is TGCAGCGTTTGGACTAGCGGGGCCACCGGGGAGCTGTTTTTT.

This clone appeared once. The CDR3 DNA reads as TGTGCCTGTAGCGGGAGGGTCACAGATACGCAGTATTTT. It yields the protein CACSGRVTDTQYF. The chain links TRBV30 to TRBJ2-3; 11 bases match TRBD2. The CDR3 has 13 amino acids. The V gene's germline CDR1 is GTSNPN and CDR2 SVGIG (reference sequence). The junction had 1 base not matched to a gene; V was cut back by 6 bases and J by 2 bases.

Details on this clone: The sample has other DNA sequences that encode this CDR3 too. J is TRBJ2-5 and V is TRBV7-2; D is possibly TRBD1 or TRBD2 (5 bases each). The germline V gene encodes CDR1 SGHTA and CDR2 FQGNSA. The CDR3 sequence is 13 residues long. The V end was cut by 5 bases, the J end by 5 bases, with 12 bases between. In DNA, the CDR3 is TGTGCCAGCAGCCTTGGGGGATGGGAGACCCAGTACTTC. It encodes CASSLGGWETQYF.

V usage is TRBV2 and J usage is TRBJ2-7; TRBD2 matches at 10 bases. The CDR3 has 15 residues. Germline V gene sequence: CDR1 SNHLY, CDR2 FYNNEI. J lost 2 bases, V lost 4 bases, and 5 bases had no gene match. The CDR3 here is CASSVTSGVAYEQYF. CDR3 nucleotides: TGTGCCAGCAGTGTTACTAGCGGGGTAGCCTACGAGCAGTACTTC. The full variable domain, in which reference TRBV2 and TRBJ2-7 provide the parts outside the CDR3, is EPEVTQTPSHQVTQMGQEVILRCVPISNHLYFYWYRQILGQKVEFLVSFYNNEISEKSEIFDDQFSVERPDGSNFTLKIRSTKLEDSAMYFCASSVTSGVAYEQYFGPGTRLTVT.

CDR3 nucleotide sequence: TGCGCCAGCAGCTCGGAACGGGGGGAGCTGTTTTTT. The encoded protein is CASSSERGELFF. The chain is built from TRBV5-1 and TRBJ2-2; D ambiguous. The CDR3 spans 12 residues. Germline V gene lookup returns CDR1 SGHRS and CDR2 YFSETQ. The V gene lost 3 bases and the J gene lost 8 bases, with 8 bases spanning the gap. The variable domain in full, completed from reference TRBV5-1 and TRBJ2-2, reads KAGVTQTPRYLIKTRGQQVTLSCSPISGHRSVSWYQQTPGQGLQFLFEYFSETQRNKGNFPGRFSGRQFSNSRSEMNVSTLELGDSALYLCASSSERGELFFGEGSRLTVL.

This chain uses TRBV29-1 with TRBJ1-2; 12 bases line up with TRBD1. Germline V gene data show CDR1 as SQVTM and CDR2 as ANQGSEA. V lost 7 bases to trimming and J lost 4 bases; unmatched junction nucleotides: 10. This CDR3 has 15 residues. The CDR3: CSALGTGGPSYGYTF. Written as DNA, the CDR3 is TGCAGCGCCCTTGGGACAGGGGGCCCTAGCTATGGCTACACCTTC.

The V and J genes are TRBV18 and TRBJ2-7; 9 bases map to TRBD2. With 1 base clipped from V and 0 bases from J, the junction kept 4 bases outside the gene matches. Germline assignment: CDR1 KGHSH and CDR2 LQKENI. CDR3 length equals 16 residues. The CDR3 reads CASSPRLAGSSYEQYF. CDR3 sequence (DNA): TGTGCCAGCTCACCACGGCTAGCGGGAAGCTCCTACGAGCAGTACTTC.